These 26 T cell receptor beta chains were all obtained from the same sample, sequenced in a study of blood T cell repertoires in COVID-19. The data were produced by immunoSEQ multiplex PCR, yet TCRdb's version contains in-frame clones alone and is incomplete. The profile shows roughly 340,000 clones, roughly 86% of them singletons. The sample consisted of peripheral blood. The receptors derive from a woman aged 70 to 79 with COVID-19, enrolled during active disease.

The DNA of the CDR3 is TGTGCCAGCAGCCCCGGAGGGTCCTTTGGAGGCTACACCTTC. Translation gives CASSPGGSFGGYTF. The gene calls are TRBV7-9 and TRBJ1-2; D uncertain. Trimming removed 5 bases from V and 8 bases from J, with 18 bases in between. The CDR3 loop spans 14 amino acids. CDR1 SEHNR and CDR2 FQNEAQ come from the germline V gene (reference sequence).

The chain employs TRBV30 and TRBJ1-6; 10 bases agree with TRBD1. CDR1 GTSNPN and CDR2 SVGIG come from the germline V gene (reference sequence). J was trimmed by 8 bases and V by 5 bases; bases with no gene match: 6. The CDR3 has 14 amino acids. CDR3 amino acids: CAWRSGTGDSPLHF. For the CDR3, the DNA is TGTGCCTGGCGCTCCGGGACAGGGGATTCACCCCTCCACTTT.

V gene TRBV9 combines with J gene TRBJ2-7; 9 nucleotides align to TRBD1. This CDR3 comprises 14 residues. CDR1 is SGDLS, CDR2 YYNGEE, per germline. The junction had 8 bases not matched to a gene; V was cut back by 4 bases and J by 6 bases. CDR3 amino acids: CASSKTQGASEQYF. In DNA form, the CDR3 reads TGTGCCAGCAGCAAGACACAGGGGGCCAGCGAGCAGTACTTC.

Written as DNA, the CDR3 is TGTGCCAGCAGTACCCTACGACAGGCCACTGAAGCTTTCTTT. Protein: CASSTLRQATEAFF. The rearrangement joins TRBV27 to TRBJ1-1; D possibly corresponds to TRBD1 (6 bases). Germline values: CDR1 MNHEY, CDR2 SMNVEV (reference sequence). The ends were cut back, 5 bases at V and 4 bases at J, with 14 bases in the middle. CDR3 size: 14 residues.

Only one count was recorded for this clone. V gene TRBV29-1 combines with J gene TRBJ1-1; 9 bases align to TRBD1. This CDR3 spans 13 amino acids. V lost 4 bases, J lost 1 base, and 1 base stayed unmatched. Germline V CDR1 and CDR2: SQVTM, ANQGSEA. The DNA of the CDR3 is TGCAGCGTTGCGACAGGGGGGAACACTGAAGCTTTCTTT. Translated: CSVATGGNTEAFF.

This clone is a singleton in its sample. The V and J genes are TRBV5-1 and TRBJ2-3, with 11 bases fitting TRBD1. This CDR3 spans 15 amino acids. The V gene end was trimmed by 4 bases and the J gene end by 1 base; junction bases not matched to a gene: 2. Germline CDR1 SGHRS, CDR2 YFSETQ. The CDR3 loop is CASSGGQGGTDTQYF. The CDR3 nucleotides read TGCGCCAGCAGCGGGGGACAGGGGGGCACAGATACGCAGTATTTT.

This clone was counted only a few times. V and J are TRBV10-3 and TRBJ1-1, with D maybe TRBD1 (6 bases). Per the germline V gene, CDR1 is ENHRY and CDR2 is SYGVKD. V was shortened by 10 bases and J by 3 bases, with 12 bases between the two germline ends. This CDR3 region has 12 residues. The CDR3 sequence: CATRTEDTEAFF. The CDR3 DNA reads as TGTGCCACCCGGACAGAGGACACTGAAGCTTTCTTT.

V is TRBV28 and J is TRBJ1-3, with a tentative D call TRBD1 (6 bases). Germline V gene data show CDR1 as MDHEN and CDR2 as SYDVKM. V was clipped by 1 base and J by 0 bases, with 10 bases between them. CDR3 length: 16 amino acids. CDR3 amino acids: CASSLLGQISGNTIYF. The DNA of the CDR3 is TGTGCCAGCAGTTTATTAGGACAGATCTCTGGAAACACCATATATTTT.

The chain carries TRBV18 and TRBJ2-1; 7 bases are shared with TRBD1. The CDR3 totals 13 residues. Germline V CDR1 and CDR2: KGHSH, LQKENI. The junction had 1 base not matched to a gene; V was cut back by 1 base and J by 7 bases. Here the CDR3 reads CASSPQQGNEQFF. The DNA of the CDR3 is TGTGCCAGCTCACCACAACAGGGGAATGAGCAGTTCTTC.

The gene calls are TRBV9 and TRBJ2-7; D may be TRBD2 (5 bases). The length of the CDR3 is 15 residues. Trimming cost V 0 bases and J 4 bases, with 14 bases left between them. The germline V gene encodes CDR1 SGDLS and CDR2 YYNGEE. The CDR3 loop reads CASSVGDHTGYEQYF. CDR3 coding DNA: TGTGCCAGCAGCGTAGGGGATCACACGGGGTACGAGCAGTACTTC.

The rearrangement links TRBV28 to TRBJ2-7; 8 bases fit TRBD1. V dropped 3 bases and J dropped 2; count of bases not matched to a gene: 15. CDR3 length: 18 amino acids. Germline V CDR1 and CDR2: MDHEN, SYDVKM. This CDR3 reads CASSLFSFGTGETYEQYF. CDR3 DNA sequence: TGTGCCAGCAGTTTGTTCTCTTTTGGGACAGGAGAAACCTACGAGCAGTACTTC.

This clone was seen once. The CDR3 loop reads CASSLVRDRDTQYF. In DNA, the CDR3 is TGTGCCAGCAGTCTCGTCAGAGACAGGGATACGCAGTATTTT. This chain joins TRBV27 and TRBJ2-3; possible D gene TRBD1, 6 bases. Germline-derived CDR1 and CDR2 are MNHEY and SMNVEV (reference sequence). Trimming removed 5 bases at V and 6 bases at J, with 15 bases between. CDR3 size: 14 residues.

The gene calls are TRBV9 and TRBJ1-2, with 7 bases lining up with TRBD1. J lost 4 bases, V lost 3 bases, and 6 bases had no gene match. CDR3 length: 14 amino acids. Germline assignment: CDR1 SGDLS and CDR2 YYNGEE. The DNA of the CDR3 is TGTGCCAGCAGCGGTTGGGACAGCGTCTATGGCTACACCTTC. This codes for CASSGWDSVYGYTF.

The chain employs TRBV21-1 and TRBJ1-4; the table names TRBD1, a call not compared with the DNA. TRBV21-1 is a pseudogene. The CDR3 runs 13 residues. CDR3 loop: CASRRTGLEKLFF. CDR3 coding DNA: TGTGCCAGCAGACGGACAGGGCTCGAAAAACTGTTTTTT.

The rearrangement uses TRBV24-1 and TRBJ2-3, with D maybe TRBD2 (6 bases). There are 16 residues in the CDR3. Trimming took off 1 base at V and 4 bases at J, with 14 bases between the two ends. Germline V gives CDR1 KGHDR, CDR2 SFDVKD. The CDR3 here is CATSDFGRGGADTQYF. The DNA of the CDR3 is TGTGCCACCAGTGATTTTGGTAGGGGAGGTGCAGATACGCAGTATTTT.

The CDR3 here is CSVGLAGDLSTDTQYF. CDR3 bases: TGCAGCGTGGGACTAGCGGGGGACCTTAGCACAGATACGCAGTATTTT. The gene calls are TRBV29-1 and TRBJ2-3; 14 bases are a match to TRBD2. This CDR3 has 16 amino acids. Germline V CDR1 and CDR2: SQVTM, ANQGSEA. Trimming took 6 bases from V and 0 from J; bases not matched to a gene: 5.

The chain has TRBV6-5 and TRBJ1-1; unclear D gene. The germline gives CDR1 MNHEY, CDR2 SVGAGI. The CDR3 sequence is 13 residues long. V lost 2 bases and J 4 bases, leaving 8 bases between the germline ends. The CDR3 DNA reads TGTGCCAGCAGTTACGGGGAGGGCACTGAAGCTTTCTTT. Its translation is CASSYGEGTEAFF.

This clone turned up a few times. The V call is TRBV30, the J call TRBJ1-3; D is ambiguous. Trimming took off 6 bases at V and 0 bases at J, with 18 bases between the two ends. The germline CDR1 and CDR2 sequences are GTSNPN and SVGIG (reference sequence). This CDR3 contains 16 residues. CDR3 region: CACTSHRAFSGNTIYF. Written as DNA, the CDR3 is TGTGCCTGCACTTCCCACAGAGCTTTCTCTGGAAACACCATATATTTT.

The V and J genes are TRBV7-9 and TRBJ1-1; weak D call: TRBD1 (5 bases). This CDR3 has 15 residues. The germline V gene has CDR1 SEHNR and CDR2 FQNEAQ (reference sequence). Between the trimmed V and J ends, which lost 4 bases and 1 base, there was a span of 13 bases. The CDR3 region is CASSSNGGRNTEAFF. Here the CDR3 DNA reads TGTGCCAGCAGCTCCAACGGGGGTAGGAACACTGAAGCTTTCTTT. Full variable domain (missing parts from reference TRBV7-9 and TRBJ1-1): DTGVSQNPRHKITKRGQNVTFRCDPISEHNRLYWYRQTLGQGPEFLTYFQNEAQLEKSRLLSDRFSAERPKGSFSTLEIQRTEQGDSAMYLCASSSNGGRNTEAFFGQGTRLTVV.

The chain is built from TRBV2 and TRBJ1-6; 8 nucleotides line up with TRBD1. The CDR3 totals 13 residues. From germline, CDR1 is SNHLY and CDR2 FYNNEI. J lost 10 bases, V lost 8 bases, and 7 bases had no gene match. CDR3 in amino acids: CASDRGMGSPLHF. For the CDR3, the DNA is TGTGCCAGCGACAGGGGAATGGGATCACCCCTCCACTTT.

This clone was detected once. This rearrangement joins TRBV6-5 to TRBJ1-4; TRBD1 aligns across 7 bases. V dropped 7 bases and J dropped 16; count of bases not matched to a gene: 15. The germline V gene encodes CDR1 MNHEY and CDR2 SVGAGI. This CDR3 has 13 amino acids. DNA for the CDR3: TGTGCCAGCACCTCGGTAATCTTGACAGGGAAGTTTTTT. Translation: CASTSVILTGKFF.

The V and J genes are TRBV5-1 and TRBJ1-2; D gene unclear. The germline V and J ends were trimmed by 0 bases and 5 bases, with 11 bases remaining between them. The germline V gene has CDR1 SGHRS and CDR2 YFSETQ. The CDR3 extends over 14 amino acids. Here the CDR3 DNA reads TGCGCCAGCAGCTTGGGTGGAGACCTTTATGGCTACACCTTC. Encoded protein: CASSLGGDLYGYTF.

The chain links TRBV27 to TRBJ1-2, with no clear D. V was shortened by 2 bases and J by 8 bases, with 15 bases between the two germline ends. Germline V CDR1 and CDR2: MNHEY, SMNVEV (reference sequence). The CDR3 covers 14 residues. The CDR3 nucleotides are TGTGCCAGCAGTTTAACGGAGATTTATAGGGGCTACACCTTC. This gives the protein CASSLTEIYRGYTF.

This chain joins TRBV18 and TRBJ2-5, with 7 positions matching TRBD2. V was clipped by 4 bases and J by 3 bases; unmatched bases: 8. The CDR3 has 15 residues. Germline V gene sequence: CDR1 KGHSH, CDR2 LQKENI. CDR3 in amino acids: CASSRAGVFKETQYF. The CDR3 bases are TGTGCCAGCTCACGGGCGGGGGTCTTCAAAGAGACCCAGTACTTC.

The chain has TRBV19 and TRBJ2-7, with 8 bases that match TRBD1. This CDR3 comprises 14 residues. After removal of 6 bases from V and 2 bases from J, the junction contained 6 bases not matched to a gene. Germline V gene sequence: CDR1 LNHDA, CDR2 SQIVND (reference sequence). The CDR3 is CASSRDRQAYEQYF. CDR3 bases: TGTGCCAGTAGCCGGGACAGGCAAGCCTACGAGCAGTACTTC.

The rearrangement joins TRBV12-3 or TRBV12-4 to TRBJ1-6, with a tentative D call TRBD1 (5 bases). This CDR3 is 12 amino acids long. Trimming left V 5 bases short and J 10 bases short, with 9 bases between. CDR3 protein: CASSGGYSPLHF. The CDR3, as DNA: TGTGCCAGCAGTGGGGGGTACTCACCCCTCCACTTT.